This T cell receptor beta chain is from a study of CD8 T cells in Susac syndrome. The length of the CDR3 is 13 residues. Per germline, CDR1 SEHNR and CDR2 FQNEAQ (reference sequence). Trimming shortened V by 5 bases and J by 3 bases, and 11 bases separated the two germline ends. Study-wide results and caveats: As the study acknowledged, the number of individuals in its TCR sequencing and HLA analysis was relatively small.

As concerns this clonotype: Antigen specificity is unknown.

Reverse transcription used roughly 0.5 to 1 ug RNA and random hexamers. Amplification of TCR beta CDR3 spanned 54 Vbeta and 13 Jbeta via immunoSEQ multiplex PCR. TCRdb reprocessed the immunoSEQ multiplex PCR reads with MiXCR, giving one entry per CDR3 protein. Here the sample spans approximately 150,000 distinct CDR3 sequences, roughly 94% being singletons. From blood CD8+ and CD4+ T cells, TCR beta sequences were generated. The TCR comes from a human donor in good health. Sequencing used CD4+ T cells from PBMCs. This chain connects TRBV7-9 to TRBJ2-7; D is unclear. CDR3 sequence: CASSPSNSYEQYF. CDR3 in DNA: TGTGCCAGCAGCCCTTCAAACAGCTACGAGCAGTACTTC.